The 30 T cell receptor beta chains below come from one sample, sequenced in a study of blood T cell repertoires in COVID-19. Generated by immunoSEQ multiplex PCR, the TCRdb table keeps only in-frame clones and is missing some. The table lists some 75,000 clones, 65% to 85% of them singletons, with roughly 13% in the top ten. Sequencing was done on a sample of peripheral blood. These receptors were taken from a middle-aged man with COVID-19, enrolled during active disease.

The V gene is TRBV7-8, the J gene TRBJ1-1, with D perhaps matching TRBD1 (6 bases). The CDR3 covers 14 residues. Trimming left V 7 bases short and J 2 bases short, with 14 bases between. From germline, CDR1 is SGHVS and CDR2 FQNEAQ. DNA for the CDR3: TGTGCCAGCACCGTGGACAGAGCAAACACTGAAGCTTTCTTT. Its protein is CASTVDRANTEAFF.

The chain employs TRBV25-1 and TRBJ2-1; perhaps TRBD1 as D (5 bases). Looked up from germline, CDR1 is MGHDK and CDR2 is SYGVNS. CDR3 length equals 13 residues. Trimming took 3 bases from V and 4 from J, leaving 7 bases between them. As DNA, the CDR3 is TGTGCCAGCAGTGACAGGGAATACAATGAGCAGTTCTTC. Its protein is CASSDREYNEQFF.

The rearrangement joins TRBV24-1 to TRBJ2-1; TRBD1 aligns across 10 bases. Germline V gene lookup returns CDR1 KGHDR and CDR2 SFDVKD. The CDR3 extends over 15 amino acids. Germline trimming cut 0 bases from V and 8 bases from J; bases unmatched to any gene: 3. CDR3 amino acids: CATSDLGTGEDEQFF. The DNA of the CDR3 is TGTGCCACCAGTGATTTGGGGACAGGGGAGGATGAGCAGTTCTTC.

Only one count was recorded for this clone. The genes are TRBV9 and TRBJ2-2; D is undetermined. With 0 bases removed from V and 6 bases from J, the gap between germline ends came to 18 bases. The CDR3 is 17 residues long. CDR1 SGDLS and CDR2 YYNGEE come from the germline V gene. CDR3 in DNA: TGTGCCAGCAGCGTAGCTCAAGTATTCGGAGTGCCCGGGGAGCTGTTTTTT. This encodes CASSVAQVFGVPGELFF.

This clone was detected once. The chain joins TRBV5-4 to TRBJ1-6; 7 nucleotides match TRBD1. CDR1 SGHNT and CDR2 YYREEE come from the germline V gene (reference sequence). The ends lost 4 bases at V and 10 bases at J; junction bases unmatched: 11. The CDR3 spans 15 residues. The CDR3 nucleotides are TGTGCCAGCAGCCCACAGGGGCGGTCTGGGTCACCCCTCCACTTT. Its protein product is CASSPQGRSGSPLHF.

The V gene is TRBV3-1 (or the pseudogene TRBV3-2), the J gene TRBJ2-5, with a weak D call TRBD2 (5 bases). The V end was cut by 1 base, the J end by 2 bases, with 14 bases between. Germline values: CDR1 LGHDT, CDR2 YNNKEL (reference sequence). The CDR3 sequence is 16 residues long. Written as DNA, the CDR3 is TGTGCCAGCAGCCAAGGGTTAGCGAGCCTACAAGAGACCCAGTACTTC. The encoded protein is CASSQGLASLQETQYF.

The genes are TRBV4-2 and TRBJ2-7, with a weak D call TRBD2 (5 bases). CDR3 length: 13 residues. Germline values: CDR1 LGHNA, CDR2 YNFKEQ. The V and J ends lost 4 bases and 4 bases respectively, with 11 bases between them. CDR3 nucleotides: TGTGCCAGCAGCCCGGCGGGCTTTTACGAGCAGTACTTC. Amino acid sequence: CASSPAGFYEQYF.

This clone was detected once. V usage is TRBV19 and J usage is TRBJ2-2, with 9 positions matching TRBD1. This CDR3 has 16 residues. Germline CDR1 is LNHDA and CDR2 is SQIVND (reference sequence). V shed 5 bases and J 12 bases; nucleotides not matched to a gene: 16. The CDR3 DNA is TGTGCCAGTAGTGGACCGGGACAGGGAAGGCGGGGCCAGCTGTTTTTT. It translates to CASSGPGQGRRGQLFF.

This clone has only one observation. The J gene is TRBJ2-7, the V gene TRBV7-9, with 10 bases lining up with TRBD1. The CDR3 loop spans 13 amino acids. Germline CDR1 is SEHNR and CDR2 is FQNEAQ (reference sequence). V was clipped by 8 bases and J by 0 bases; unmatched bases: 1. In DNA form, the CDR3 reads TGTGCCAGCCGGACAGGGGGCTCCTACGAGCAGTACTTC. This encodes CASRTGGSYEQYF.

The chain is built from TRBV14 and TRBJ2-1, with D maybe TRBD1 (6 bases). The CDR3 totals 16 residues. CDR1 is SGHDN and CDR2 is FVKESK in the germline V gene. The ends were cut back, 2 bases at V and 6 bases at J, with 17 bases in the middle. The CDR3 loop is CASSQLRQALSNEQFF. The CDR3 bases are TGTGCCAGCAGCCAACTTAGACAGGCTCTATCCAATGAGCAGTTCTTC. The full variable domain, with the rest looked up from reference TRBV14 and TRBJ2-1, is EAGVTQFPSHSVIEKGQTVTLRCDPISGHDNLYWYRRVMGKEIKFLLHFVKESKQDESGMPNNRFLAERTGGTYSTLKVQPAELEDSGVYFCASSQLRQALSNEQFFGPGTRLTVL.

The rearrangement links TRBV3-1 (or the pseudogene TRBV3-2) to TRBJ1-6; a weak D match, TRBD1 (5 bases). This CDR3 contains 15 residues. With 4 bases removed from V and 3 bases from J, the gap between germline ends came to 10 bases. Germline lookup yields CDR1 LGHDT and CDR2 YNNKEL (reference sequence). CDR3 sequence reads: CASSPGGIYNSPLHF. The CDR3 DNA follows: TGTGCCAGCAGCCCCGGGGGGATCTATAATTCACCCCTCCACTTT.

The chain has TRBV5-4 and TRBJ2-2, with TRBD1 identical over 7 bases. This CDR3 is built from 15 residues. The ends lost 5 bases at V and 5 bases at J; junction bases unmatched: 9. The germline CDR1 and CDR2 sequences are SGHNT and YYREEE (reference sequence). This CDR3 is CASSLRGQATGELFF. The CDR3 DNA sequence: TGTGCCAGCAGTTTGAGAGGACAGGCTACCGGGGAGCTGTTTTTT.

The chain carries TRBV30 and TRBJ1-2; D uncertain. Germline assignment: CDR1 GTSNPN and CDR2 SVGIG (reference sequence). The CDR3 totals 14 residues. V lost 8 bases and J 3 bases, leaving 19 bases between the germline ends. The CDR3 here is CAQVGQLADYGYTF. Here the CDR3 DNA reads TGTGCCCAAGTAGGCCAGCTGGCGGACTATGGCTACACCTTC.

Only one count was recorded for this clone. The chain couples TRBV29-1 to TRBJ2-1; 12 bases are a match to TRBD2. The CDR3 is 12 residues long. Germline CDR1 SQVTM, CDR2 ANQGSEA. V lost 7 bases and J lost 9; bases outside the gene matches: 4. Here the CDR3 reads CSDGLAGFEQFF. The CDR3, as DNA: TGCAGCGACGGACTAGCGGGATTTGAGCAGTTCTTC.

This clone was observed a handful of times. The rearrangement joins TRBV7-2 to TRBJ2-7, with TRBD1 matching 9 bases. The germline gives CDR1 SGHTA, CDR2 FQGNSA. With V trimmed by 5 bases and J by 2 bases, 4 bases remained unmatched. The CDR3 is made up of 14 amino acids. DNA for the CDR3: TGTGCCAGCAGCCGGGACAGGGAAACCTACGAGCAGTACTTC. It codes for CASSRDRETYEQYF. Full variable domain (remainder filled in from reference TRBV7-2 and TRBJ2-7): GAGVSQSPSNKVTEKGKDVELRCDPISGHTALYWYRQSLGQGLEFLIYFQGNSAPDKSGLPSDRFSAERTGGSVSTLTIQRTQQEDSAVYLCASSRDRETYEQYFGPGTRLTVT.

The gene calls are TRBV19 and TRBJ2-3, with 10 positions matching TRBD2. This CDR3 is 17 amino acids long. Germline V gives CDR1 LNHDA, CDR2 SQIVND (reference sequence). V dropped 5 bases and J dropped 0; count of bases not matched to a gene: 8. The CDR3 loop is CASSLRATSGSTDTQYF. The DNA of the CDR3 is TGTGCCAGTAGTTTACGGGCGACTAGCGGGAGCACAGATACGCAGTATTTT.

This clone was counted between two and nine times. DNA of the CDR3: TGTGCCAGCAGCCAAGGGGGAGAGATCTATGGCTACACCTTC. Translating gives CASSQGGEIYGYTF. The chain combines TRBV4-2 with TRBJ1-2; D gene ambiguous. Germline V gene sequence: CDR1 LGHNA, CDR2 YNFKEQ. Trimming left V 1 base short and J 4 bases short, with 10 bases between. CDR3 length: 14 residues.

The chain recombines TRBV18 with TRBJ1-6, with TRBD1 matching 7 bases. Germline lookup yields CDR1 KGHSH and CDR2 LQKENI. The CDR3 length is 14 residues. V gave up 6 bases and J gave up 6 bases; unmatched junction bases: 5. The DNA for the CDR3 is TGTGCCAGCTCCCAGGACAGGATTAATTCACCCCTCCACTTT. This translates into CASSQDRINSPLHF.

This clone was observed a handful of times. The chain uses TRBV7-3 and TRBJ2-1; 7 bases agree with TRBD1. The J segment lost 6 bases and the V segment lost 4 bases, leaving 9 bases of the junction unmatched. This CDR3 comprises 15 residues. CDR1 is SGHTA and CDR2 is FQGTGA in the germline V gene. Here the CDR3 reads CASSSPDRVSNEQFF. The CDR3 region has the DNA TGTGCCAGCAGCTCCCCAGACAGGGTATCCAATGAGCAGTTCTTC.

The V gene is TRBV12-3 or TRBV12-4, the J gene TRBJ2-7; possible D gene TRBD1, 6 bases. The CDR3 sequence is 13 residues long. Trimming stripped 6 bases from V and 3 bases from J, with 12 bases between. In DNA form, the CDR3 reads TGTGCCAGCAGGGGAACAGGGAACTACGAGCAGTACTTC. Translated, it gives CASRGTGNYEQYF.

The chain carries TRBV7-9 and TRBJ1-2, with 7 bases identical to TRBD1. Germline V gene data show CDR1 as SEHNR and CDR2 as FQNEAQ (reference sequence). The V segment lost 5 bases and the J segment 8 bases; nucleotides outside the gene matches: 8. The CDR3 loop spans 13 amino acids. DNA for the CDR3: TGTGCCAGCAGCCCCACAGGGGCTGGAGGCTACACCTTC. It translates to CASSPTGAGGYTF.

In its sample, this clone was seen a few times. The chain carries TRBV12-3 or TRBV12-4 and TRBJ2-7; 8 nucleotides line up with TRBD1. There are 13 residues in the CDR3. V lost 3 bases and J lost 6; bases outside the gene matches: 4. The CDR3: CASSLGQALEQYF. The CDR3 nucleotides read TGTGCCAGCAGTTTGGGACAGGCCCTCGAGCAGTACTTC.

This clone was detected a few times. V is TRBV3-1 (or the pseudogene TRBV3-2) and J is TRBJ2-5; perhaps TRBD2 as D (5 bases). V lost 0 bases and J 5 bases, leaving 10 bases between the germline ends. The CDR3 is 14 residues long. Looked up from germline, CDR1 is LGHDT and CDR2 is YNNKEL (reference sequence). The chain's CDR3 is CASSQEGRRETQYF. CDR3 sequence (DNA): TGTGCCAGCAGCCAAGAGGGCAGGAGGGAGACCCAGTACTTC.

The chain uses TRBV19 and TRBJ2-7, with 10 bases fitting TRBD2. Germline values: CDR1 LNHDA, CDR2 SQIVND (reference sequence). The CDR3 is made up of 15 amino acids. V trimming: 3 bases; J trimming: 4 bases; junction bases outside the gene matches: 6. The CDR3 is CASSISLAGVYEQYF. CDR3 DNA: TGTGCCAGTAGTATTTCTCTAGCGGGAGTATACGAGCAGTACTTC.

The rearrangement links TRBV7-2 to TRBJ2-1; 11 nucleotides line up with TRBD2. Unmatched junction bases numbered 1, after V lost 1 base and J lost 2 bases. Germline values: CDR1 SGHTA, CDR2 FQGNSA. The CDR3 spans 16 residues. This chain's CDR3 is CASSLEGLAAYNEQFF. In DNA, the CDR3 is TGTGCCAGCAGCTTAGAGGGACTAGCGGCCTACAATGAGCAGTTCTTC.

The CDR3 nucleotides are TGTGCCAGCAGTCTTCCCCAGGGGAAGGATCAGCCCCAGCATTTT. This gives the protein CASSLPQGKDQPQHF. The chain recombines TRBV28 with TRBJ1-5; D is perhaps TRBD1 (6 bases). The CDR3 sequence is 15 residues long. Deletions cut 5 bases from V and 5 bases from J, with 16 bases between. From germline, CDR1 is MDHEN and CDR2 SYDVKM.

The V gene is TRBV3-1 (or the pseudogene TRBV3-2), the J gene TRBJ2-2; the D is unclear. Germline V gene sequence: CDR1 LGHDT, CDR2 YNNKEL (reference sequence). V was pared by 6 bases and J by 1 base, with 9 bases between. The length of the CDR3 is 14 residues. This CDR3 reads CASRRQRNTGELFF. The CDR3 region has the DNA TGTGCCAGCAGGAGGCAGAGGAACACCGGGGAGCTGTTTTTT.

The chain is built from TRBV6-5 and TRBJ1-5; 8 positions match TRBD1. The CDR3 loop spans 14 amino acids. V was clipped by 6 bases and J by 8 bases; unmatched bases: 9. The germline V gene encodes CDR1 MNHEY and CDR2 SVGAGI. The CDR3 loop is CASRTGDLGEPQHF. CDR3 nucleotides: TGTGCCAGCAGGACAGGGGATTTAGGGGAGCCCCAGCATTTT.

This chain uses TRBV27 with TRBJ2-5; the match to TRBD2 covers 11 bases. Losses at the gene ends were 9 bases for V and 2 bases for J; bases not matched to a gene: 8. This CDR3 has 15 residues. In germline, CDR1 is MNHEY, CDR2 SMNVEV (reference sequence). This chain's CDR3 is CASRGLAGGQETQYF. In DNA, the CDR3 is TGTGCCAGTAGAGGGCTAGCGGGAGGACAAGAGACCCAGTACTTC.

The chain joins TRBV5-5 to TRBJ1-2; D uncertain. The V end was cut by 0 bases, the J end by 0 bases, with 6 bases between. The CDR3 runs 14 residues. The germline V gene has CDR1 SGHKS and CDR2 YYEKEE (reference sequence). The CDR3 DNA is TGTGCCAGCAGCTTGGCGAGTACTAACTATGGCTACACCTTC. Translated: CASSLASTNYGYTF.